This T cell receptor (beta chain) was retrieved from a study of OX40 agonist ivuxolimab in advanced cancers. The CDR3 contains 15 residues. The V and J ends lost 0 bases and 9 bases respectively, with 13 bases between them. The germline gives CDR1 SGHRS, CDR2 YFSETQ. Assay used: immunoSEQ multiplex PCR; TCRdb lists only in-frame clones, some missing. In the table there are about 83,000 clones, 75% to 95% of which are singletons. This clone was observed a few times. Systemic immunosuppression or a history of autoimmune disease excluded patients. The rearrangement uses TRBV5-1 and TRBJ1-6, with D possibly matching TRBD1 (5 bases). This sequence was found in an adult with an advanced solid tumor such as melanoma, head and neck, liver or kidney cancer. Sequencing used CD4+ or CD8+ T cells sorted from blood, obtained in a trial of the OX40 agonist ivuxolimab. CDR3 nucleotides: TGCGCCAGCAGCTTGGGGCAGGGTACGGGTTCACCCCTCCACTTT. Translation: CASSLGQGTGSPLHF.